This is a list of T cell receptor beta chains from one sample in a study of graft-versus-host responses after intestinal transplantation. Produced via immunoSEQ multiplex PCR; TCRdb's table is partial and in-frame only. The sample gives about 25,000 clones, around 95% of which show up once; roughly 0.89% is in the top ten. The sample was PBMCs, taken 30 days after intestinal transplant. All receptors come from a human patient who received an intestinal transplant, so some T cells may come from the graft donor. The CDR3 runs from the conserved cysteine through the conserved F or W. D genes are given only for firm matches. Size is stated for part of the rows, as once, few or many counts, or as a class when the clone is expanded.

TGTGCCAGCACCCTCGGAACAGGGTGGACTGAAGCTTTCTTT	CASTLGTGWTEAFF	-	-	TRBV7-2	TRBJ1-1
TGTGCCAGTAGTATAACCGGGACAGGGGGCTACAATGAGCAGTTCTTC	CASSITGTGGYNEQFF	TRBD1	-	TRBV19	TRBJ2-1
TGCGCCAGCAGCCGCATGCCCCTCAAGGGCAATGAGCAGTTCTTC	CASSRMPLKGNEQFF	-	few	TRBV4-1	TRBJ2-1
TGTGCCATCAGTGAGTCGGAGTTCGCTGGGGCCAACGTCCTGACTTTC	CAISESEFAGANVLTF	-	once	TRBV10-3	TRBJ2-6
TGTGCCAGCAGCTTATCCGGGACAAGTAACTATGGCTACACCTTC	CASSLSGTSNYGYTF	-	-	TRBV27	TRBJ1-2
TGTGCCAGCAGCTTAGGACAGGGGCCCTACAATGAGCAGTTCTTC	CASSLGQGPYNEQFF	TRBD1	-	TRBV11-2	TRBJ2-1
TGCGCCAGCAGCTTGTGGCGGCTAGCGGAAAGCTCCTACGAGCAGTACTTC	CASSLWRLAESSYEQYF	TRBD2	-	TRBV5-1	TRBJ2-7
TGCAGCGTTGAAGATAGGCAGGGGCTCTACAATGAGCAGTTCTTC	CSVEDRQGLYNEQFF	-	-	TRBV29-1	TRBJ2-1
TGTGCCAGCAGTTTGCCCCTAGGGACAGGGAGCACAGATACGCAGTATTTT	CASSLPLGTGSTDTQYF	TRBD1	-	TRBV28	TRBJ2-3
TGCGCCAGCAGAGTTATGCCTAACACTGAAGCTTTCTTT	CASRVMPNTEAFF	-	-	TRBV10-1	TRBJ1-1
TGTGCCAGCAGCCTGGGGACTAGCGGGTCCGACGAGCAGTACTTC	CASSLGTSGSDEQYF	TRBD2	-	TRBV27	TRBJ2-7
TGTGCCAAGTTCGGCTGCGGGACTTCCCCCGGCGGCAATGAGCAGTTCTTC	CAKFGCGTSPGGNEQFF	-	-	TRBV19	TRBJ2-1
TGTGCCAGCAGACCAGGGGGAGTCAACACTGAAGCTTTCTTT	CASRPGGVNTEAFF	TRBD1	-	TRBV6-5	TRBJ1-1
TGTGCCAGCAGCCCTAGACAGGGGGCCGCCTATAGCAATCAGCCCCAGCATTTT	CASSPRQGAAYSNQPQHF	TRBD1	-	TRBV7-8	TRBJ1-5
TGTGCCAGCAGCTTAGAAACGGGACAGCGCGAGCAGTACTTC	CASSLETGQREQYF	TRBD1	-	TRBV11-2	TRBJ2-7
TGTGCCACCCCCCCTAGGGTTGTTGGTTTGGTCTACAATGAGCAGTTCTTC	CATPPRVVGLVYNEQFF	-	-	TRBV28	TRBJ2-1